Listed below are T cell receptor beta chains from one sample, sequenced in a study of shared clonotypes between healthy human individuals. The data were produced by immunoSEQ multiplex PCR, yet TCRdb's version contains in-frame clones alone and is incomplete. The table lists approximately 2,300,000 clones, around 93% of them singletons. Input material: naive CD4+ T cells from PBMCs. These receptors were obtained from a man aged 18 to 30 in good health. Some clones in this sample may be carry-over from other donors' samples. Each CDR3 is given with its conserved first and last residue. D genes are given only for firm matches. Expanded clones are given a class, and other clones once, few, many or no size at all.

v_gene	j_gene	abundance	d_gene	CDR3aa	CDR3nt
TRBV7-2	TRBJ2-1	.	TRBD2	CASSFLITSGTYNEQFF	TGTGCCAGCAGCTTCTTGATTACTAGCGGAACCTACAATGAGCAGTTCTTC
TRBV9	TRBJ2-2	.	TRBD2	CASSVVGLAGNTGELFF	TGTGCCAGCAGCGTAGTCGGTCTAGCGGGGAACACCGGGGAGCTGTTTTTT
TRBV7-9	TRBJ1-5	.	.	CASSLEGPRSNQPQHF	TGTGCCAGCAGCTTAGAGGGGCCTCGGAGCAATCAGCCCCAGCATTTT
TRBV18	TRBJ2-7	.	.	CASSPPGPRMGQYF	TGTGCCAGCTCACCACCGGGACCCCGAATGGGGCAGTACTTC
TRBV5-5	TRBJ1-1	once	.	CASSLGARGNTEAFF	TGTGCCAGCAGCTTGGGGGCCAGGGGGAACACTGAAGCTTTCTTT
TRBV2	TRBJ1-2	.	TRBD1	CASRDNRGAYYGYTF	TGTGCCAGCAGGGATAACAGGGGCGCGTACTATGGCTACACCTTC
TRBV28	TRBJ2-2	.	.	CASLRGALTGELFF	TGTGCCAGCCTCCGGGGGGCGCTGACCGGGGAGCTGTTTTTT
TRBV6-4	TRBJ2-3	.	.	CASSDSATDTQYF	TGTGCCAGCAGTGACTCAGCCACAGATACGCAGTATTTT
TRBV9	TRBJ2-2	.	TRBD2	CASSVSASGANTGELFF	TGTGCCAGCAGCGTATCTGCTAGCGGGGCGAACACCGGGGAGCTGTTTTTT
TRBV5-1	TRBJ2-7	.	TRBD1	CASRGQASSYEQYF	TGCGCCAGCAGGGGACAGGCCAGCTCCTACGAGCAGTACTTC
TRBV20-1	TRBJ2-1	.	.	CSARGNDEQFF	TGCAGTGCTAGGGGTAATGATGAGCAGTTCTTC
TRBV9	TRBJ2-7	.	.	CAISGREALAEQYF	TGTGCCATCAGTGGCCGTGAAGCGTTGGCCGAGCAGTACTTC
TRBV6-5	TRBJ2-4	once	.	CASRVQGNKNIQYF	TGTGCCAGCAGAGTACAGGGTAACAAAAACATTCAGTACTTC
TRBV5-1	TRBJ2-6	.	.	CASKLLPSGANVLTF	TGCGCCAGCAAACTGTTGCCGTCGGGGGCCAACGTCCTGACTTTC
TRBV10-3	TRBJ2-2	.	TRBD2	CAITRLAGGSGELFF	TGTGCCATCACCCGACTAGCGGGAGGGTCCGGGGAGCTGTTTTTT
TRBV5-4	TRBJ2-6	.	.	CASSYLDAGANVLTF	TGTGCCAGCAGCTATCTAGACGCTGGGGCCAACGTCCTGACTTTC
TRBV7-6	TRBJ2-7	.	.	CASSPLPGATYEQYF	TGTGCCAGCAGCCCTCTCCCGGGGGCCACCTACGAGCAGTACTTC
TRBV29-1	TRBJ1-2	.	.	CSVGTLGVDGYTF	TGCAGCGTTGGGACCCTGGGAGTGGATGGCTACACCTTC
TRBV20-1	TRBJ2-7	.	.	CSPTHEQYF	TGCAGTCCAACCCACGAGCAGTACTTC
TRBV19	TRBJ1-2	.	.	CASSVSDYGYTF	TGTGCCAGTAGTGTCAGTGATTATGGCTACACCTTC
TRBV10-1	TRBJ2-2	.	.	CASSDSSVGTGELFF	TGCGCCAGCAGTGACTCCTCGGTAGGGACCGGGGAGCTGTTTTTT
TRBV9	TRBJ2-1	.	TRBD2	CASSVVASGRAVYNEQFF	TGTGCCAGCAGCGTAGTTGCTAGCGGGAGGGCCGTCTACAATGAGCAGTTCTTC
TRBV15	TRBJ1-1	few	TRBD1	CATKQGANTEAFF	TGTGCCACCAAACAGGGGGCGAACACTGAAGCTTTCTTT
TRBV6-1	TRBJ1-5	.	.	CASSESGTQPQHF	TGTGCCAGCAGTGAATCGGGGACTCAGCCCCAGCATTTT
TRBV5-4	TRBJ2-2	.	.	CASSPDPGGELFF	TGTGCCAGCAGCCCCGACCCAGGGGGGGAGCTGTTTTTT
TRBV19	TRBJ1-4	.	.	CASSIVTATNEKLFF	TGTGCCAGTAGTATAGTAACGGCAACTAATGAAAAACTGTTTTTT
TRBV5-1	TRBJ2-7	.	TRBD1	CASSSRGTGRYEQYF	TGCGCCAGCAGCTCCCGGGGGACAGGGAGGTACGAGCAGTACTTC
TRBV6-1	TRBJ2-7	.	.	CASSEMTASYEQYF	TGTGCCAGCAGTGAGATGACAGCCTCCTACGAGCAGTACTTC
TRBV28	TRBJ2-7	.	.	CASSTISRLNYEQYF	TGTGCCAGCAGCACAATATCTAGACTAAACTACGAGCAGTACTTC
TRBV5-4	TRBJ1-2	.	.	CASRPAGGTTNYGYTF	TGTGCCAGCAGACCCGCAGGAGGGACCACTAACTATGGCTACACCTTC
TRBV7-9	TRBJ2-5	.	.	CASSLARAPRETQYF	TGTGCCAGCAGCTTAGCTAGGGCGCCAAGAGAGACCCAGTACTTC
TRBV10-3	TRBJ1-1	.	TRBD1	CAISSDRDTEAFF	TGTGCCATCAGTTCAGACAGGGACACTGAAGCTTTCTTT
TRBV11-2	TRBJ1-1	.	.	CASSAGVPSTEAFF	TGTGCCAGCAGCGCGGGGGTCCCGTCCACTGAAGCTTTCTTT
TRBV18	TRBJ1-3	once	.	CASSPQGSGNTIYF	TGTGCCAGCTCACCACAGGGATCTGGAAACACCATATATTTT
TRBV5-1	TRBJ2-2	.	.	CASSSTPRGAGELFF	TGCGCCAGCAGCTCAACTCCCAGGGGCGCCGGGGAGCTGTTTTTT
TRBV6-6	TRBJ2-5	.	.	CASSSTVSGGETQYF	TGTGCCAGCAGTTCGACGGTCTCCGGGGGAGAGACCCAGTACTTC
TRBV4-2	TRBJ2-3	.	.	CASSQRWGDPTDTQYF	TGTGCCAGCAGCCAGCGTTGGGGGGACCCCACAGATACGCAGTATTTT
TRBV5-1	TRBJ2-5	.	.	CASSLGSGETQYF	TGCGCCAGCAGCTTGGGGTCTGGAGAGACCCAGTACTTC
TRBV4-3	TRBJ1-4	.	.	CASSQEYGRRPVRSGEKLFF	TGCGCCAGCAGCCAAGAGTACGGACGGAGGCCGGTTAGGTCTGGGGAAAAACTGTTTTTT
TRBV5-4	TRBJ2-1	.	.	CASSLSVTYNEQFF	TGTGCCAGCAGCTTGAGTGTTACCTACAATGAGCAGTTCTTC
TRBV18	TRBJ1-4	once	.	CASSLGIPTNEKLFF	TGTGCCAGCTCACTCGGGATCCCAACTAATGAAAAACTGTTTTTT
TRBV10-3	TRBJ2-7	.	TRBD1	CACGQGTYEQYF	TGTGCCTGTGGACAGGGAACCTACGAGCAGTACTTC
TRBV9	TRBJ2-7	.	.	CASSVGWWVTYEQYF	TGTGCCAGCAGCGTAGGTTGGTGGGTTACCTACGAGCAGTACTTC
TRBV12-5	TRBJ2-2	few	.	CASGLEHGELFF	TGTGCTAGTGGTTTGGAACACGGGGAGCTGTTTTTT
TRBV6-1	TRBJ2-3	once	.	CASSGSLARLDTQYF	TGTGCCAGCAGTGGAAGCCTAGCTAGGTTAGATACGCAGTATTTT
TRBV2	TRBJ1-5	few	.	CASTYSTDQPQHF	TGTGCCAGCACATATAGTACTGATCAGCCCCAGCATTTT
TRBV7-2	TRBJ1-3	.	TRBD1	CASSYRTGLSGNTIYF	TGTGCCAGCAGCTACCGGACAGGGCTCTCTGGAAACACCATATATTTT